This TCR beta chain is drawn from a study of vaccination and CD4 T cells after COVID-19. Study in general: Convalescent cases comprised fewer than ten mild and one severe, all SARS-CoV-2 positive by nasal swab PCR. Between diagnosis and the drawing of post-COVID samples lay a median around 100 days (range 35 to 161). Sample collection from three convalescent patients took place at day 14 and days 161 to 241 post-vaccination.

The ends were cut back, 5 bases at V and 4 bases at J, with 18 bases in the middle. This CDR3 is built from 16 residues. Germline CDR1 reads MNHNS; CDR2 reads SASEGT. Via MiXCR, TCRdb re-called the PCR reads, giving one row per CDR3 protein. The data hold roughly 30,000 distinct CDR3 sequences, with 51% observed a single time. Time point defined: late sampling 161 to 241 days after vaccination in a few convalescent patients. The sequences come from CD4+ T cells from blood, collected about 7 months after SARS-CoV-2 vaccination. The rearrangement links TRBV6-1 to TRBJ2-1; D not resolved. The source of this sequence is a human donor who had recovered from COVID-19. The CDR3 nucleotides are TGTGCCAGCAGTCTAAGCCGGAGACCACCGTACAATGAGCAGTTCTTC. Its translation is CASSLSRRPPYNEQFF.